This T cell receptor (beta chain) came from a study of cytomegalovirus exposure and HLA in healthy donors. Overall study results and limits: Many donors shared some public TCRs, even though most TCR sequences were rare. Reported performance of the classifier showed diagnosis of cytomegalovirus status with high specificity and sensitivity. Within the approximately 130 validation repertoires, first-cohort TCR clusters tended to co-occur, according to a later analysis.

This clone was observed a single time. Its antigen remains unknown. Germline loops: CDR1 SGDLS, CDR2 YYNGEE. V was shortened by 0 bases and J by 2 bases, with 14 bases between the two germline ends. The CDR3 sequence is 16 residues long. Among the approximately 110 subjects of the validation cohort, separate from the approximately 700-subject first cohort, were the donors. TCRdb's copy holds only in-frame clones and misses some; the assay was immunoSEQ multiplex PCR. Of about 130,000 clones listed, approximately 80% are singletons. The TCR comes from a man younger than 40 in good health and CMV-seropositive. This chain joins TRBV9 and TRBJ2-5; maybe TRBD1 (6 bases). Sequenced material: PBMCs. The CDR3 sequence is CASSVGYGQPQETQYF. In DNA, the CDR3 is TGTGCCAGCAGCGTAGGATACGGACAGCCACAAGAGACCCAGTACTTC.